This is a list of T cell receptor beta chains from one sample in a study of beta chain features in type 1 diabetes. The assay was immunoSEQ multiplex PCR, and TCRdb's table has in-frame clones only and misses some. The data show under 500,000 clones, approximately 30% seen once. The sample comprised naive CD4+ T cells from blood. The source of these receptors is a young man in good health. Each CDR3 is given without its conserved first and last residue. Fields, in order: J gene, V gene, CDR3 protein.

j_call: TRBJ2-1
v_call: TRBV20-1
cdr3_aa: SARGLAEQF

j_call: TRBJ2-6
v_call: TRBV10-3
cdr3_aa: AISPGTTGANVLT

j_call: TRBJ2-5
v_call: TRBV30
cdr3_aa: AWSRDTEETQY

j_call: TRBJ2-3
v_call: TRBV7-2
cdr3_aa: ASSLWGLAGGDTQY

j_call: TRBJ2-7
v_call: TRBV6-5
cdr3_aa: ASSRRRGQAYEQY

j_call: TRBJ2-3
v_call: TRBV9
cdr3_aa: ASSPGQGTFTDTQY

j_call: TRBJ2-5
v_call: TRBV7-2
cdr3_aa: ASSLVDQETQY

j_call: TRBJ1-5
v_call: TRBV4-1
cdr3_aa: ASSHPNQPQH

j_call: TRBJ2-1
v_call: TRBV9
cdr3_aa: ASSPGGPAINEQF

j_call: TRBJ2-1
v_call: TRBV14
cdr3_aa: ASSQGNEQF

j_call: TRBJ2-7
v_call: TRBV7-9
cdr3_aa: ASSLWVGSSYEQY

j_call: TRBJ1-5
v_call: TRBV29-1
cdr3_aa: SVAGPNNQPQH

j_call: TRBJ2-5
v_call: TRBV5-1
cdr3_aa: ASSGQGEETQY

j_call: TRBJ2-1
v_call: TRBV19
cdr3_aa: ASKEGGPLSEQF

j_call: TRBJ2-3
v_call: TRBV5-4
cdr3_aa: ASSLDGTSGRTDTQY

j_call: TRBJ1-4
v_call: TRBV30
cdr3_aa: AWSASWGTNEKLF

j_call: TRBJ2-7
v_call: TRBV7-3
cdr3_aa: ASSYDREGEQY

j_call: TRBJ2-1
v_call: TRBV2
cdr3_aa: ASRETNEQF

j_call: TRBJ2-7
v_call: TRBV28
cdr3_aa: ASSIPSGMPYEQY

j_call: TRBJ2-5
v_call: TRBV6-5
cdr3_aa: ASSSGTSVFQETQY

j_call: TRBJ2-7
v_call: TRBV9
cdr3_aa: ASSVHLEDYEQY

j_call: TRBJ2-6
v_call: TRBV9
cdr3_aa: ASSVADLTVLRANVLT

j_call: TRBJ2-7
v_call: TRBV11-2
cdr3_aa: ASSPRTGLD

j_call: TRBJ2-7
v_call: TRBV4-1
cdr3_aa: ASSHPRDSSYEQY

j_call: TRBJ1-1
v_call: TRBV30
cdr3_aa: AWRRQERTEAF

j_call: TRBJ2-1
v_call: TRBV29-1
cdr3_aa: SAEYNEQF

j_call: TRBJ2-2
v_call: TRBV30
cdr3_aa: AWRRAGSRTNTGELF

j_call: TRBJ2-7
v_call: TRBV29-1
cdr3_aa: SVGGRVDDEQY

j_call: TRBJ2-7
v_call: TRBV5-4
cdr3_aa: ASSLDYEQY

j_call: TRBJ1-3
v_call: TRBV7-9
cdr3_aa: ASSLLGLAGNTIY

j_call: TRBJ2-5
v_call: TRBV4-3
cdr3_aa: ASSLGLQETQY

j_call: TRBJ2-1
v_call: TRBV4-2
cdr3_aa: ASSPDMGEIYNEQF

j_call: TRBJ2-1
v_call: TRBV4-1
cdr3_aa: ASSRQGTGNEQF

j_call: TRBJ2-2
v_call: TRBV7-9
cdr3_aa: ASSTPGPTNTGELF

j_call: TRBJ2-1
v_call: TRBV25-1
cdr3_aa: ASSEPSGPYNEQF

j_call: TRBJ2-1
v_call: TRBV19
cdr3_aa: ASSDSGRSYNEQF